This TCR beta chain originates from a study of blood T cell repertoires in COVID-19. Study in general: Samples taken during acute and convalescent COVID-19 were collected in the United States, Italy and Spain. In each case, the material was cDNA or gDNA derived from T cells, B-cell-depleted T cells, or PBMCs.

Clinical history as reported by participants underpinned cohort assignment. In the authors' methods: The authors estimated nucleated cell counts from reference gene primer amplification. Measured with immunoSEQ multiplex PCR; TCRdb has only the in-frame clones, and not every one. The V and J calls and the clone size are those of that table, but D and trimming were determined from the DNA. The table has some 320,000 clones, about 85% seen once; the top ten hold about 1.9%. CDR1 is MDHEN and CDR2 is SYDVKM in the germline V gene. Unmatched junction bases numbered 10, after V lost 6 bases and J lost 6 bases. This CDR3 is 15 amino acids long.

The sample was PBMCs or T cells enriched from blood (not recorded which). V is TRBV28 and J is TRBJ1-3; 8 bases fit TRBD1. The clonotype comes from a woman aged 25 to 39 who had been exposed to COVID-19. CDR3 sequence reads: CASSPSQGAVNTIYF. The CDR3 nucleotides read TGTGCCAGCAGCCCCAGTCAGGGGGCAGTAAACACCATATATTTT.